The 4 T cell receptor delta chains listed next were all sequenced from one sample in a study of γδ T cells in repeated Plasmodium falciparum infection (dated by TCRdb to the early 2020s). The protocol used for the library was multiplex PCR. The listed sequencing device is Illumina MiSeq. TCRdb reran clone calling on the public reads with CATT; rows sharing one DNA sequence were then combined. For this sample there are tens of thousands of delta-chain clones; roughly 0.98% appear just once. Of the sample, 9% to 10% is held by the ten largest clones. For bulk TCR repertoire analysis, Vgamma9/Vdelta2+ and Vdelta2-negative gammadelta T cell populations were flow-sorted out of peripheral blood mononuclear cells. The specimen was gamma-delta T cells from blood. Receptors were obtained from a pool of human donors (malaria-infected and uninfected, not separated).

This clone showed up just a few times. TCRdb's protein, taken from a much larger clone, differs from this DNA's translation at residue 15, likely owing to a read error; the protein displayed comes from the DNA. The rearrangement links TRDV2 to TRDJ3, with D perhaps TRDD3 (5 bases). The CDR3 has 19 amino acids. Germline V lookup: CDR1 GEAIGNYY, CDR2 EKD. CDR3 loop: CACDTGGALSSWDTQQMFF. The CDR3 DNA reads as TGTGCCTGTGACACGGGTGGGGCCCTTAGCTCCTGGGACACCCAACAGATGTTTTTC.

Of note for this clone: This DNA translates differently at residue 13 from the TCRdb protein, which is that of a much larger clone; a read error is likely, and the protein shown is the DNA's own translation. This chain joins TRDV1 and TRDJ1, with 8 bases aligning to TRDD3. Germline loops: CDR1 TSWWSYY, CDR2 QGS. With V trimmed by 2 bases and J by 0 bases, 26 bases remained unmatched. This CDR3 region has 23 residues. CDR3 DNA: TGTGCTCTTGGGGAAGTTCTGGCTCCCCTTGGGGGATGCCCTGGGCCCTACACCGATAAACTCATCTTT. Translated, it gives CALGEVLAPLGGCPGPYTDKLIF.

With regard to this clone: TCRdb attributes to this sequence the protein of a much larger clone, which differs from the DNA translation at residue 16; a read error is likely, and the protein displayed is translated from the DNA. This chain uses TRDV1 with TRDJ1; D unresolved. Germline V gives CDR1 TSWWSYY, CDR2 QGS. The CDR3 is 18 residues long. CDR3: CALAASLFPGGCTDKPIF. CDR3 nucleotide sequence: TGTGCTCTTGCGGCCTCATTATTCCCAGGTGGCTGCACCGATAAACCCATCTTT.

As regards this clone: One base separates it from a far larger clone, so it is likely a read error. Other DNA sequences within the sample encode an identical CDR3. The chain uses TRDV1 and TRDJ1, with D perhaps assigned TRDD2 or TRDD3 (5 bases each). TCRdb gives no J gene; it was assigned here by matching the DNA to germline. Per the germline V gene, CDR1 is TSWWSYY and CDR2 is QGS. The CDR3 is made up of 22 amino acids. CDR3 sequence: CALGAPSYPLPLQREYMGKLIF. CDR3 nucleotides: TGCGCTCTTGGGGCACCTTCGTATCCATTACCGCTCCAGAGGGAATATATGGGTAAACTCATCTTT.